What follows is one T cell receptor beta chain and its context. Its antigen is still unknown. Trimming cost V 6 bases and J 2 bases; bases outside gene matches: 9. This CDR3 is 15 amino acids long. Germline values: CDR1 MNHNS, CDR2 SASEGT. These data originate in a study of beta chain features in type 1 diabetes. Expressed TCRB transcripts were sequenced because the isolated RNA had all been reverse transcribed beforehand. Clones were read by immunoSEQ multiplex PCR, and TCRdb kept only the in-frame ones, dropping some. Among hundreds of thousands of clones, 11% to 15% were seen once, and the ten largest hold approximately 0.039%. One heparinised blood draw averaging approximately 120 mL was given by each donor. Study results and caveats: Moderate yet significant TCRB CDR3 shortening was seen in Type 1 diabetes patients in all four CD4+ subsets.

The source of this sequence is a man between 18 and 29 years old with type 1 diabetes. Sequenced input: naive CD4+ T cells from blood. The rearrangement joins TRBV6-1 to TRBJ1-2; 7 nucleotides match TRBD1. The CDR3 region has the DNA TGTGCCAGCAGGGATCGGGGACAGACCAACTATGGCTACACCTTC. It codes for CASRDRGQTNYGYTF.